The T cell receptor beta chain under discussion was sequenced for a study of Graves' ophthalmopathy and Graves' hyperthyroidism. General observations from the study: The 13-signature model separated ophthalmopathy from stable hyperthyroidism at around 88% sensitivity and around 81% specificity. Blood repertoires reportedly contained most expanded thyroid clonotypes above 0.001 frequency.

This clonotype was seen many times. What it binds is not known. Trimming removed 3 bases at V and 2 bases at J, with 5 bases between. The CDR3 runs 12 residues. Germline lookup yields CDR1 ENHRY and CDR2 SYGVKD. The TCR beta CDR3 regions underwent amplification from RNA transcripts. RT-PCR was first run with HTBI primers, then multiplex PCR in a second round. TCRdb independently ran MiXCR on the multiplex PCR reads; one entry per CDR3 protein. Among about 220,000 distinct CDR3 sequences, roughly 21% were seen once, and the ten largest hold under 55%. J is TRBJ2-7 and V is TRBV10-3; D remains unclear. Specimen: peripheral blood. The source of this sequence is a woman aged 50 to 60 with Graves' ophthalmopathy. CDR3 loop: CAISDATYEQYF. The CDR3 DNA follows: TGTGCCATCAGTGACGCCACCTACGAGCAGTACTTC.